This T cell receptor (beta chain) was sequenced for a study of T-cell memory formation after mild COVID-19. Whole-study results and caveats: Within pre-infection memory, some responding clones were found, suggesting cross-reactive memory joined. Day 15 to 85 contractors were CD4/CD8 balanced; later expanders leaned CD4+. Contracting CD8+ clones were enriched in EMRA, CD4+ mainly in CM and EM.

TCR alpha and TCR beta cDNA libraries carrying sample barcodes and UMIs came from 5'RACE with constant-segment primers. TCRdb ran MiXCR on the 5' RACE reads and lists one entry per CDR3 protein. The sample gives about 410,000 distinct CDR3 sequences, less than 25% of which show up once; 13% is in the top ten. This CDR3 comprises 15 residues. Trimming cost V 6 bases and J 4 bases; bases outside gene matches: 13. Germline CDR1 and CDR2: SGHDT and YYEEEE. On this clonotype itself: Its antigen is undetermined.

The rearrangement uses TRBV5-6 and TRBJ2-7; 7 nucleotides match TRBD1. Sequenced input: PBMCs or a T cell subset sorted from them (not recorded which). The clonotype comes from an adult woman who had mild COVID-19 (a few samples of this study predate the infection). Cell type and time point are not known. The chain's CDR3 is CASILDRQPLYEQYF. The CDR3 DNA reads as TGTGCCAGCATCCTGGACAGGCAACCACTATACGAGCAGTACTTC.